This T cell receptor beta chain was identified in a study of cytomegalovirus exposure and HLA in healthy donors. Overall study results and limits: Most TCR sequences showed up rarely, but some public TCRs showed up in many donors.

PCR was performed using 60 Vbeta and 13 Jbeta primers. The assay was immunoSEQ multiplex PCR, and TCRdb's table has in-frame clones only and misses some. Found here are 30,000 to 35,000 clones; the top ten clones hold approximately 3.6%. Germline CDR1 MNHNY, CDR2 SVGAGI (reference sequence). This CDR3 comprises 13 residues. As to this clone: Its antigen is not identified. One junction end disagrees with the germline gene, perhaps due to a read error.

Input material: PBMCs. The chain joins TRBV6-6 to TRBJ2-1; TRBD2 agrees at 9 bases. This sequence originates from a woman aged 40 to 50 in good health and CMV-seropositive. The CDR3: CASTQREDRIKIF. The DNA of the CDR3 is TGTGCCAGCACTCAGCGGGAGGACAGGATTAAGATCTTC.